Shown below are 20 T cell receptor beta chains from a single sample sequenced in a study of blood T cells in healthy people across ages. The use of a sample-barcoded 5' primer and a J-beta primer mix characterized a second PCR of roughly 6 to 11 cycles. MiXCR, applied by TCRdb to the 5' RACE reads, yields one record per CDR3 protein. Here the sample spans approximately 820,000 distinct CDR3 sequences, about 42% being singletons. Sequenced input: blood. The receptors shown here come from a man aged 55-75 years in good health.

This chain links TRBV25-1 with TRBJ1-2; D is possibly TRBD1 (6 bases). CDR3 length: 12 amino acids. In germline, CDR1 is MGHDK, CDR2 SYGVNS. Trimming shortened V by 7 bases and J by 8 bases, and 14 bases separated the two germline ends. CDR3 region: CASTLGGRGYTF. Written as DNA, the CDR3 is TGTGCCAGCACCTTGGGGGGCCGGGGCTACACCTTC.

With respect to this clonotype: The germline gene is not matched at one end of the junction; a read error may be the cause. This chain uses TRBV10-3 with TRBJ2-5; 7 nucleotides line up with TRBD1. The CDR3 covers 14 residues. The germline V gene encodes CDR1 ENHRY and CDR2 SYGVKD. CDR3 sequence (DNA): TGTGTCATCAGAACTACAGGGGATGCGGAGACCCAGTACTTC. Translated, it gives CVIRTTGDAETQYF.

This clonotype was seen only a few times. This chain links TRBV5-6 with TRBJ2-3, with TRBD1 matching over 8 bases. J lost 3 bases, V lost 3 bases, and 6 bases had no gene match. This CDR3 has 15 amino acids. The germline V gene has CDR1 SGHDT and CDR2 YYEEEE. CDR3 coding DNA: TGTGCCAGCAGCTCTGGGACAGGAACTACAGATACGCAGTATTTT. The encoded protein is CASSSGTGTTDTQYF.

This clonotype has just a few counts. The chain combines TRBV12-3 or TRBV12-4 with TRBJ1-6; 8 bases are a match to TRBD1. The ends lost 8 bases at V and 10 bases at J; junction bases unmatched: 10. This CDR3 has 14 residues. The CDR3 sequence: CASGPWTGTSPLHF. In DNA, the CDR3 is TGTGCCAGCGGCCCTTGGACAGGGACCTCACCCCTCCACTTT.

CDR3 sequence: CASSEGGARIYGYTF. DNA of the CDR3: TGTGCCAGCAGCGAAGGGGGGGCGCGGATCTATGGCTACACCTTC. The chain is built from TRBV25-1 and TRBJ1-2; D is possibly TRBD1 (6 bases). CDR1 and CDR2 (germline): MGHDK, SYGVNS. Trimming removed 6 bases from V and 4 bases from J, with 18 bases in between. CDR3 length equals 15 residues.

The chain is built from TRBV7-9 and TRBJ1-2; D is uncertain. V was clipped by 5 bases and J by 7 bases, with 14 bases between them. Per the germline V gene, CDR1 is SEHNR and CDR2 is FQNEAQ (reference sequence). CDR3 length: 13 amino acids. CDR3 in DNA: TGTGCCAGCAGCGACTTCAACCGGGTTGGCTACACCTTC. Its translation is CASSDFNRVGYTF.

V gene TRBV6-6 combines with J gene TRBJ2-7; 11 bases fit TRBD2. CDR3 size: 14 residues. Germline V lookup: CDR1 MNHNY, CDR2 SVGAGI (reference sequence). Trimming removed 7 bases from V and 1 base from J; junction bases left unmatched: 3. The CDR3 coding sequence is TGTGCCAGCAAGCTAGCGGGGGGTTCCTACGAGCAGTACTTC. As protein: CASKLAGGSYEQYF.

In the case of this clonotype: Germline is not matched at one junction end, which may reflect a read error. This chain joins TRBV15 and TRBJ2-7; TRBD1 matches 7 bases. Per the germline V gene, CDR1 is LNHNV and CDR2 is YYDKDF (reference sequence). The length of the CDR3 is 14 residues. In nucleotides, the CDR3 is TGTGCCGCCAGCAGAGACAGGGCCTCCTACGAGCAGTACTTC. Protein sequence: CAASRDRASYEQYF.

The chain joins TRBV20-1 to TRBJ2-4; D gene uncertain. TRBJ2-7 explains the end of the DNA better; the J call may be wrong. Germline lookup yields CDR1 DFQATT and CDR2 SNEGSKA (reference sequence). CDR3 length equals 12 residues. In nucleotides, the CDR3 is TGCAGTGCCCGACACGTCGCCTACGAGCAGTACTTC. Its protein is CSARHVAYEQYF.

The chain uses TRBV7-9 and TRBJ2-5; TRBD2 aligns across 13 bases. Germline trimming cut 5 bases from V and 1 base from J; bases unmatched to any gene: 7. Germline values: CDR1 SEHNR, CDR2 FQNEAQ (reference sequence). This CDR3 has 17 residues. The CDR3 DNA sequence: TGTGCCAGCAGCCAGATTACTAGCGGGGGGGTCCAAGAGACCCAGTACTTC. This codes for CASSQITSGGVQETQYF.

This sequence joins TRBV18 and TRBJ2-5; 8 nucleotides align to TRBD2. J gave up 4 bases and V 1 base, and 17 bases lay outside the gene matches. This CDR3 is built from 19 residues. Germline CDR1 is KGHSH and CDR2 is LQKENI. The CDR3 spells CASSPRLTTLAGSRETQYF. Written as DNA, the CDR3 is TGTGCCAGCTCACCACGACTGACGACCTTAGCGGGGAGCCGAGAGACCCAGTACTTC.

This clonotype has just one count. The V and J genes are TRBV6-5 and TRBJ1-1; weak D call: TRBD1 (6 bases). The ends were cut back, 5 bases at V and 4 bases at J, with 14 bases in the middle. From germline, CDR1 is MNHEY and CDR2 SVGAGI. The CDR3 spans 14 residues. DNA of the CDR3: TGTGCCAGCAGTGCGGACAGTGAGGGCACTGAAGCTTTCTTT. Amino acid sequence: CASSADSEGTEAFF.

CDR3 residues: CASSLVRQNEKLFF. The CDR3 DNA is TGTGCCAGCAGCTTAGTACGGCAGAATGAAAAACTGTTTTTT. The chain has TRBV7-2 and TRBJ1-4; D gene uncertain. Germline loops: CDR1 SGHTA, CDR2 FQGNSA. V was trimmed by 1 base and J by 5 bases, leaving 8 bases between them. The CDR3 has 14 residues.

The chain combines TRBV4-3 with TRBJ2-2; D may be TRBD2 (5 bases). Trimming took 2 bases from V and 7 from J, leaving 5 bases between them. CDR1 is LGHNA, CDR2 YSLEER, per germline. The CDR3 contains 12 residues. CDR3 sequence reads: CASSQRGGELFF. As DNA, the CDR3 is TGCGCCAGCAGCCAACGGGGCGGGGAGCTGTTTTTT.

V usage is TRBV9 and J usage is TRBJ2-1, with no clear D. V was shortened by 4 bases and J by 15 bases, with 20 bases between the two germline ends. CDR3 length equals 13 residues. CDR1 and CDR2 from the germline V gene are SGDLS and YYNGEE. CDR3 in amino acids: CASSRRGREHMFF. The DNA of the CDR3 is TGTGCCAGCAGCAGAAGAGGAAGGGAACACATGTTCTTC.

CDR3 in amino acids: CASSARGGNLNSPLHF. Here the CDR3 DNA reads TGTGCCAGCAGCGCCCGGGGGGGCAATCTTAATTCACCCCTCCACTTT. This chain connects TRBV2 to TRBJ1-6; tentative D call: TRBD1 (6 bases). CDR3 size: 16 residues. Germline CDR1 SNHLY, CDR2 FYNNEI. Trimming took off 6 bases at V and 6 bases at J, with 18 bases between the two ends. The full variable domain, with the rest looked up from reference TRBV2 and TRBJ1-6, is EPEVTQTPSHQVTQMGQEVILRCVPISNHLYFYWYRQILGQKVEFLVSFYNNEISEKSEIFDDQFSVERPDGSNFTLKIRSTKLEDSAMYFCASSARGGNLNSPLHFGNGTRLTVT.

The chain links TRBV5-6 to TRBJ2-3, with 14 positions matching TRBD2. This CDR3 is built from 16 residues. V trimming: 5 bases; J trimming: 4 bases; junction bases outside the gene matches: 6. Germline V gene lookup returns CDR1 SGHDT and CDR2 YYEEEE. Here the CDR3 DNA reads TGTGCCAGCAGAACCGGACTAGCGGGGGGATCAGATACGCAGTATTTT. Its protein is CASRTGLAGGSDTQYF.

J is TRBJ2-4 and V is TRBV5-5; possible D gene TRBD1, 5 bases. Between the trimmed V and J ends, which lost 0 bases and 1 base, there was a span of 11 bases. The CDR3 extends over 16 amino acids. Germline CDR1 is SGHKS and CDR2 is YYEKEE (reference sequence). The CDR3 reads CASSLEGVEAKNIQYF. Written as DNA, the CDR3 is TGTGCCAGCAGCTTGGAAGGGGTGGAGGCCAAAAACATTCAGTACTTC. The full variable domain, with the rest looked up from reference TRBV5-5 and TRBJ2-4, is DAGVTQSPTHLIKTRGQQVTLRCSPISGHKSVSWYQQVLGQGPQFIFQYYEKEERGRGNFPDRFSARQFPNYSSELNVNALLLGDSALYLCASSLEGVEAKNIQYFGAGTRLSVL.

Only one count was recorded for this clonotype. The rearrangement uses TRBV24-1 and TRBJ2-1; D might be TRBD2 (6 bases). Germline CDR1 reads KGHDR; CDR2 reads SFDVKD. Trimming removed 7 bases at V and 11 bases at J, with 17 bases between. The CDR3 sequence is 13 residues long. CDR3 loop: CATRASRSGQQFF. CDR3 coding DNA: TGTGCCACCAGGGCGAGCCGTAGCGGTCAGCAGTTCTTC.

This chain joins TRBV20-1 and TRBJ1-2; TRBD1 matches at 10 bases. The CDR3 loop spans 14 amino acids. The V gene end was trimmed by 7 bases and the J gene end by 1 base; junction bases not matched to a gene: 6. In germline, CDR1 is DFQATT, CDR2 SNEGSKA (reference sequence). The CDR3 loop is CSVAGQGINYGYTF. CDR3 in DNA: TGCAGTGTCGCGGGACAGGGGATTAACTATGGCTACACCTTC.